This T cell receptor beta chain was obtained from a study of cytomegalovirus exposure and HLA in healthy donors. Whole-study results and caveats: Later on, analysis showed that most CMV-associated TCR beta chains appeared to be HLA-restricted.

The CDR3 has 11 residues. Germline loops: CDR1 MDHEN, CDR2 SYDVKM. V was cut by 5 bases and J by 6 bases, with 8 bases left in between. It was with 60 Vbeta and 13 Jbeta primers that the PCR ran. Some clones are missing from TCRdb's copy, which holds only in-frame ones; the method was immunoSEQ multiplex PCR. The sample includes around 71,000 clones, 60% to 75% of them seen just once. A remark on this clone: What it binds is unknown.

Sequencing input: PBMCs. This rearrangement joins TRBV28 to TRBJ2-7; D gene uncertain. The sequence derives from a male donor in good health and CMV-seropositive. CDR3 in amino acids: CASSTGREQYF. In DNA form, the CDR3 reads TGTGCCAGCAGTACGGGTCGCGAGCAGTACTTC.